A selection of T cell receptor beta chains follows, all from one sample in a study of cytomegalovirus exposure and HLA in healthy donors. Clones were sequenced by immunoSEQ multiplex PCR, and TCRdb holds only the in-frame ones, with some missing. The table lists 260,000 or so clones, roughly 90% of them singletons. Material: PBMCs. The source of these receptors is a woman between 18 and 29 years old in good health and CMV-seronegative. The conserved cysteine and the conserved F or W are not part of the CDR3 here. D genes are given only for firm matches.

>TRBJ2-7|TRBV5-4|TRBD1|13
ASSPPRGPSYEQY
>TRBJ2-1|TRBV5-1|TRBD2|18
ASSWKGQVHSGRDENEQF
>TRBJ2-7|TRBV5-4|.|10
ASSLAHSEQY
>TRBJ2-3|TRBV5-4|.|12
ASSGTVNTDTQY
>TRBJ2-6|TRBV28|.|14
ASRDPRGPGANVLT
>TRBJ1-1|TRBV7-9|.|8
ASWSDEAF
>TRBJ2-5|TRBV2|TRBD2|16
ANMGRGLAGGRGETQY
>TRBJ2-1|TRBV5-1|.|13
ASSLEQGRYNEQF
>TRBJ1-2|TRBV11-2|.|9
ASSLGLGYT
>TRBJ2-7|TRBV10-3|.|10
ASQGISYEQY
>TRBJ2-7|TRBV11-2|TRBD2|13
ASSPSLAGIYEQY
>TRBJ2-7|TRBV4-1|TRBD1|14
ASSQARGQGAREQY
>TRBJ2-7|TRBV5-4|.|11
ASSFDNSYEQY
>TRBJ1-2|TRBV28|TRBD1|18
ASSSEGARLVRVSNYGYT
>TRBJ1-1|TRBV15|.|13
ATSGISGGKTEAF
>TRBJ1-1|TRBV19|TRBD1|13
ASSNPGGARTEAF
>TRBJ2-3|TRBV11-2|.|13
ASSLDIQYTDTQY
>TRBJ2-7|TRBV19|TRBD2|12
ASSISSGFYEQY
>TRBJ1-5|TRBV6-6|.|12
ASSYPIEETLQH
>TRBJ2-7|TRBV14|TRBD2|13
ASSPKLAGIHEQY
>TRBJ2-3|TRBV5-6|TRBD2|14
ASSDPTGTSGRRRH
>TRBJ2-7|TRBV5-1|.|11
ASSFLEGNEQY
>TRBJ1-1|TRBV27|TRBD1|13
ASSLSGTENTEAF
>TRBJ1-1|TRBV10-2|.|13
ASSESGLRNTEAF
>TRBJ2-1|TRBV9|TRBD2|13
ASSLKTGGFDEQF
>TRBJ2-7|TRBV27|.|13
ASSRRGTDPSEQY
>TRBJ2-2|TRBV27|TRBD2|14
ASSGLAGGHTGELF
>TRBJ1-3|TRBV6-5|.|11
ASSPPGGNTIY
>TRBJ2-7|TRBV2|TRBD2|15
ATLPTSGRGGSYEQY
>TRBJ2-3|TRBV28|TRBD2|15
ASSLLSGLADTDTQY
>TRBJ2-7|TRBV5-1|TRBD2|13
ASSLEGLADYEQY
>TRBJ2-3|TRBV18|TRBD2|13
ASSPTSGSTDTQY
>TRBJ2-2|TRBV2|.|14
ASSWVAEINTGELF
>TRBJ2-1|TRBV25-1|.|10
ATGGPSYEQF
>TRBJ2-1|TRBV28|.|12
ASSSPGFYNEQF
>TRBJ2-7|TRBV28|.|13
ASSLGGTASYEQY
>TRBJ2-7|TRBV9|TRBD2|13
ASSVAGGPTYEQY